The clone carrying this T cell receptor (beta chain) was seen once. The antigen is undetermined. The data originate from a study of OX40 agonist ivuxolimab in advanced cancers. General study findings and limits: On average, CD8+ T cells had more expanded clones than CD4+. Researchers did not establish what antigens the expanded peripheral T cells target.

The CDR3 spans 15 residues. Germline-derived CDR1 and CDR2 are SEHNR and FQNEAQ (reference sequence). V gave up 2 bases and J gave up 8 bases, with 18 bases separating them. Clones were read by immunoSEQ multiplex PCR, and TCRdb kept only the in-frame ones, dropping some. The sample includes roughly 120,000 clones, around 90% seen only once; the top ten take 0.7% to 0.9%. Specimen: CD4+ or CD8+ T cells sorted from blood, collected in a trial of the OX40 agonist ivuxolimab. The clonotype was recovered from an adult with an advanced solid tumor such as melanoma, head and neck, liver or kidney cancer. V usage is TRBV7-9 and J usage is TRBJ1-1; D is unresolved. CDR3 protein: CASSLRSGTLVEAFF. The DNA for the CDR3 is TGTGCCAGCAGCTTAAGATCGGGTACCCTGGTGGAAGCTTTCTTT.